This TCR beta chain was sequenced for a study of identical twins. From the 5' RACE reads, TCRdb called clonotypes with MiXCR, one entry per CDR3 protein. The sample lists roughly 200,000 distinct CDR3 sequences; 7.5% were seen once. This clonotype came up many times. In addition, the sample was reused for a study of yellow fever vaccine responses in identical twins.

The sequence was obtained from a woman younger than 35 in good health. Source material: memory (CD45RO+) T cells sorted from blood.

The CDR3 DNA follows: TGCAGTGCTCCCCCAACCGGGACAGGGGCTTCACCCCTCCACTTT. Its translation is CSAPPTGTGASPLHF. J is TRBJ1-6 and V is TRBV20-1, with TRBD1 identical over 10 bases. V was clipped by 5 bases and J by 9 bases; unmatched bases: 10. This CDR3 is built from 15 residues. In germline, CDR1 is DFQATT, CDR2 SNEGSKA (reference sequence).